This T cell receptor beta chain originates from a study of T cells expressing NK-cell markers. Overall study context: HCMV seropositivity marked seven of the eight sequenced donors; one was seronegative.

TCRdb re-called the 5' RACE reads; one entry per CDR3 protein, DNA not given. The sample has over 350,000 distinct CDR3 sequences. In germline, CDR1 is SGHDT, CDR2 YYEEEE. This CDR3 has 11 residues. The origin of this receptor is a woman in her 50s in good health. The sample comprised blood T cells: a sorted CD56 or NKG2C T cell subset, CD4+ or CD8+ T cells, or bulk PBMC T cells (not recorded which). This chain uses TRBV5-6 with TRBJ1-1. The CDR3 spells CASSLEGKAFF.